The 17 T cell receptor beta chains in this list originate from one sample, sequenced in a study of shared clonotypes between healthy human individuals. TCRdb's table, derived via immunoSEQ multiplex PCR, lists solely in-frame clones and lacks some. Of some 700,000 clones listed, 80% to 95% were seen once; the top ten hold 34%. Sequenced input: memory CD8+ T cells from PBMCs. Subset of the sample: CD45RO+ cells pooled with CCR7-negative TemRA cells. The receptor source for this set is a man younger than 30 in good health. Some clones in this sample may be carry-over from other donors' samples.

The rearrangement joins TRBV7-9 to TRBJ2-2, with D uncertain. CDR3 length equals 18 residues. Trimming shortened V by 3 bases and J by 0 bases, and 17 bases separated the two germline ends. Germline V gene lookup returns CDR1 SEHNR and CDR2 FQNEAQ (reference sequence). DNA for the CDR3: TGTGCCAGCAGCTTCCTAACGACCGCCCTCGCGAACACCGGGGAGCTGTTTTTT. Translation gives CASSFLTTALANTGELFF.

The chain employs TRBV7-7 and TRBJ1-1; D ambiguous. This CDR3 has 13 amino acids. Trimming left V 4 bases short and J 5 bases short, with 11 bases between. Germline V gene sequence: CDR1 SSHAT, CDR2 FNYEAQ (reference sequence). The CDR3 spells CASSYTLWTEAFF. In nucleotides, the CDR3 is TGTGCCAGCAGCTATACCCTTTGGACTGAAGCTTTCTTT.

This clone was counted only a few times. J is TRBJ2-2 and V is TRBV29-1; D is possibly TRBD1 or TRBD2 (5 bases each). Germline CDR1 SQVTM, CDR2 ANQGSEA. The CDR3 is 14 amino acids. V was clipped by 6 bases and J by 4 bases, with 15 bases between them. The CDR3 nucleotides read TGCAGCGTAACAACTAGGGGTTTCACCGGGGAGCTGTTTTTT. Protein product: CSVTTRGFTGELFF.

The chain uses TRBV4-3 and TRBJ2-7, with D uncertain. The germline CDR1 and CDR2 sequences are LGHNA and YSLEER. The V end lost 0 bases, the J end lost 5 bases, and 14 bases lay between the germline ends. The CDR3 runs to 15 residues. CDR3 loop: CASSQDWSPGDEQYF. The CDR3 nucleotides are TGCGCCAGCAGCCAAGATTGGTCCCCAGGAGACGAGCAGTACTTC.

V is TRBV7-8 and J is TRBJ2-2, with 12 bases matching TRBD2. The CDR3 spans 17 residues. V was clipped by 4 bases and J by 5 bases; unmatched bases: 8. Germline CDR1 and CDR2: SGHVS and FQNEAQ. The CDR3 DNA is TGTGCCAGCAGCTCCCGGACTAGCGGGATCCTGACCGGGGAGCTGTTTTTT. Amino acid sequence: CASSSRTSGILTGELFF. Using reference TRBV7-8 and TRBJ2-2 for the parts outside the CDR3, the full variable domain is GAGVSQSPRYKVAKRGQDVALRCDPISGHVSLFWYQQALGQGPEFLTYFQNEAQLDKSGLPSDRFFAERPEGSVSTLKIQRTQQEDSAVYLCASSSRTSGILTGELFFGEGSRLTVL.

Comment on this clone: This same CDR3 is encoded by further DNA sequences in the sample. The rearrangement links TRBV27 to TRBJ2-2; the D is unclear. The CDR3 runs to 12 residues. Germline V CDR1 and CDR2: MNHEY, SMNVEV (reference sequence). V shed 2 bases and J shed 7 bases, with 5 bases lying between them. The CDR3 DNA sequence: TGTGCCAGCAGTTTACGCGGCGGGGAGCTGTTTTTT. This sequence encodes CASSLRGGELFF.

The chain couples TRBV7-6 to TRBJ1-2, with D possibly matching TRBD1 (5 bases). The V end lost 5 bases, the J end lost 5 bases, and 18 bases lay between the germline ends. This CDR3 has 15 residues. In germline, CDR1 is SGHVS, CDR2 FNYEAQ. CDR3 sequence reads: CASSPGVGPGYGYTF. The CDR3 bases are TGTGCCAGCAGCCCGGGGGTTGGCCCAGGGTATGGCTACACCTTC.

The V call is TRBV7-8, the J call TRBJ2-7; 7 bases agree with TRBD2. The CDR3 totals 16 residues. V lost 3 bases, J lost 4 bases, and 12 bases stayed unmatched. From germline, CDR1 is SGHVS and CDR2 FQNEAQ. The CDR3 DNA is TGTGCCAGCAGCTTCATGCGTACCCTAGCGGAATACGAGCAGTACTTC. This gives the protein CASSFMRTLAEYEQYF. Using reference TRBV7-8 and TRBJ2-7 for the parts outside the CDR3, the full variable domain is GAGVSQSPRYKVAKRGQDVALRCDPISGHVSLFWYQQALGQGPEFLTYFQNEAQLDKSGLPSDRFFAERPEGSVSTLKIQRTQQEDSAVYLCASSFMRTLAEYEQYFGPGTRLTVT.

This clone was counted a few times. The chain has TRBV29-1 and TRBJ1-6; maybe TRBD1 (6 bases). The length of the CDR3 is 16 residues. Germline lookup yields CDR1 SQVTM and CDR2 ANQGSEA. V lost 5 bases, J lost 5 bases, and 19 bases lay in between. Written as DNA, the CDR3 is TGCAGCGTTATGGGCCTGGACAGCAGGCATAATTCACCCCTCCACTTT. Its protein is CSVMGLDSRHNSPLHF.

This chain connects TRBV27 to TRBJ2-3; no firm D call. The CDR3 has 14 amino acids. From germline, CDR1 is MNHEY and CDR2 SMNVEV (reference sequence). Trimming took 1 base from V and 4 from J, leaving 9 bases between them. The CDR3 nucleotides are TGTGCCAGCAGTTTATTGAGGTTTTCAGATACGCAGTATTTT. Amino acid sequence: CASSLLRFSDTQYF.

The chain joins TRBV28 to TRBJ1-5; the D is unclear. V lost 6 bases and J lost 3, with 9 bases in between. Germline-derived CDR1 and CDR2 are MDHEN and SYDVKM. The CDR3 extends over 13 amino acids. The CDR3 region has the DNA TGTGCCAGCAGCTTAGCGTACAATCAGCCCCAGCATTTT. Translated, it gives CASSLAYNQPQHF.

The gene calls are TRBV6-5 and TRBJ2-7; no definite D call. CDR1 MNHEY and CDR2 SVGAGI come from the germline V gene. This CDR3 comprises 15 residues. V lost 0 bases, J lost 2 bases, and 11 bases lay in between. This chain's CDR3 is CASSYSTALPYEQYF. The CDR3 bases are TGTGCCAGCAGTTACTCTACGGCTTTACCCTACGAGCAGTACTTC.

This chain uses TRBV6-5 with TRBJ1-2; unclear D gene. Between the trimmed V and J ends, which lost 5 bases and 0 bases, there was a span of 7 bases. The CDR3 is 13 residues long. Germline CDR1 is MNHEY and CDR2 is SVGAGI. The CDR3 DNA reads as TGTGCCAGCAGTCCAGTGTCTAACTATGGCTACACCTTC. Translating it yields CASSPVSNYGYTF.

CDR3 DNA: TGTGCCAGCAGTTTCAATTGGGCCGAGTATGGCTACACCTTC. Translation gives CASSFNWAEYGYTF. The chain uses TRBV28 and TRBJ1-2; D remains ambiguous. Deletions cut 3 bases from V and 5 bases from J, with 13 bases between. The CDR3 sequence is 14 residues long. Germline V gene lookup returns CDR1 MDHEN and CDR2 SYDVKM.

The chain is built from TRBV2 and TRBJ2-1; TRBD2 aligns across 13 bases. The length of the CDR3 is 18 residues. Trimming removed 5 bases from V and 5 bases from J; junction bases left unmatched: 12. Germline-derived CDR1 and CDR2 are SNHLY and FYNNEI. For the CDR3, the DNA is TGTGCCAGCAGTCCGGGACTAGCGGGATGGGGTTTGGACAATGAGCAGTTCTTC. The encoded protein is CASSPGLAGWGLDNEQFF.

The table lists this clone with a count of one. The chain joins TRBV11-2 to TRBJ2-5, with D possibly TRBD1 on 6 matching bases. V was cut by 4 bases and J by 2 bases, with 11 bases left in between. Germline V gene sequence: CDR1 SGHAT, CDR2 FQNNGV. This CDR3 contains 14 residues. The CDR3 protein is CASSSHRDQETQYF. The CDR3 bases are TGTGCCAGCAGCTCCCACAGGGATCAAGAGACCCAGTACTTC.

The V gene is TRBV7-8, the J gene TRBJ2-1; TRBD2 agrees at 7 bases. Germline V gene sequence: CDR1 SGHVS, CDR2 FQNEAQ. The J segment lost 1 base and the V segment lost 5 bases, leaving 5 bases of the junction unmatched. The CDR3 length is 15 residues. The CDR3 reads CASSPSGVSYNEQFF. DNA of the CDR3: TGTGCCAGCAGCCCGAGCGGGGTTTCCTACAATGAGCAGTTCTTC. Full variable domain (missing parts from reference TRBV7-8 and TRBJ2-1): GAGVSQSPRYKVAKRGQDVALRCDPISGHVSLFWYQQALGQGPEFLTYFQNEAQLDKSGLPSDRFFAERPEGSVSTLKIQRTQQEDSAVYLCASSPSGVSYNEQFFGPGTRLTVL.